This TCR beta chain came from a study of blood T cell repertoires in COVID-19. Allocation to cohorts depended on clinical history reported by the participants. TCRdb's table, derived via immunoSEQ multiplex PCR, lists solely in-frame clones and lacks some. The table records roughly 290,000 clones, roughly 85% of them present only once. The CDR3 has 16 amino acids. The V and J ends lost 4 bases and 3 bases respectively, with 16 bases between them. CDR1 SGHTA and CDR2 FQGTGA come from the germline V gene. Material for sequencing was PBMCs or T cells enriched from blood (not recorded which). The clonotype was recovered from a woman in her thirties or forties who had recovered from COVID-19. This chain joins TRBV7-3 and TRBJ1-5; tentatively, D is TRBD1 (5 bases). CDR3 protein: CASSWGGGIINQPQHF. DNA for the CDR3: TGTGCCAGCAGCTGGGGCGGGGGTATCATCAATCAGCCCCAGCATTTT.